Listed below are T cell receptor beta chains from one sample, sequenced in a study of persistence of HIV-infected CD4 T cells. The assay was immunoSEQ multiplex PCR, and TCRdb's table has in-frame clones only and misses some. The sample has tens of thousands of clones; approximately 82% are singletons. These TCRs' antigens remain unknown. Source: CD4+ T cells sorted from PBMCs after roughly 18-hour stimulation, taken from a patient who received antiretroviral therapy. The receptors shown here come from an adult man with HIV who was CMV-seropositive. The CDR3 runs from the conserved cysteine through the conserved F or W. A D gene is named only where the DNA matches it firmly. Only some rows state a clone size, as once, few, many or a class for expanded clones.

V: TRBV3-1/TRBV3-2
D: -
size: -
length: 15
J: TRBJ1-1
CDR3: CASSHRGSGNTEAFF
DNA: TGTGCCAGCAGTCATCGGGGGAGTGGGAACACTGAAGCTTTCTTT

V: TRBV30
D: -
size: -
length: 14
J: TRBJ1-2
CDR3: CAWKTREGDYGYTF
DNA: TGTGCCTGGAAGACTAGAGAAGGGGACTATGGCTACACCTTC

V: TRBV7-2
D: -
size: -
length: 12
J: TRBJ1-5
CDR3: CASSLTNQPQHF
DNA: TGTGCCAGCAGCTTAACAAATCAGCCCCAGCATTTT

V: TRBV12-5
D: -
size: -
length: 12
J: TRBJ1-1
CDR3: CASGRQETEAFF
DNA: TGTGCTAGTGGAAGACAGGAGACTGAAGCTTTCTTT

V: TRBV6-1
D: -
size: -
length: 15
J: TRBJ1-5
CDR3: CASNPSRDPRQPQHF
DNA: TGTGCCAGCAACCCGTCCCGGGACCCCCGTCAGCCCCAGCATTTT

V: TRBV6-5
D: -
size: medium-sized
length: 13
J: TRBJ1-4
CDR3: CASMRTRGEKLFF
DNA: TGTGCCAGCATGCGGACCCGGGGTGAAAAACTGTTTTTT

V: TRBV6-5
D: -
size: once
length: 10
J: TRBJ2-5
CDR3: CASSLETQYF
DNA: TGTGCCAGCAGCCTGGAGACCCAGTACTTC

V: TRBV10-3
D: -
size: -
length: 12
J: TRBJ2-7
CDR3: CAISEEGNEQYF
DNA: TGTGCCATCAGTGAGGAGGGGAACGAGCAGTACTTC

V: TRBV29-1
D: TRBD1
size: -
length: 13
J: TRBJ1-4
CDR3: CSVVMPGGEKLFF
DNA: TGCAGCGTTGTAATGCCAGGGGGGGAAAAACTGTTTTTT

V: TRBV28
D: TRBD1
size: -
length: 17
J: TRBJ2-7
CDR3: CASSPPRQGPSSYEQYF
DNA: TGTGCCAGCAGTCCTCCTCGACAGGGGCCATCCTCCTACGAGCAGTACTTC

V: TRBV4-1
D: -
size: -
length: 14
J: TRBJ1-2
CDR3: CASSQEEGNYGYTF
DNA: TGCGCCAGCAGCCAAGAAGAAGGTAACTATGGCTACACCTTC

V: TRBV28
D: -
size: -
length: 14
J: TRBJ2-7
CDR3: CASSQTGNSYEQYF
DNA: TGTGCCAGCAGTCAAACCGGGAACTCCTACGAGCAGTACTTC

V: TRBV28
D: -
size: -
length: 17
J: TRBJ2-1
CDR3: CASITPRQVSSYNEQFF
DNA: TGTGCCAGCATTACCCCACGACAGGTCAGCTCCTACAATGAGCAGTTCTTC

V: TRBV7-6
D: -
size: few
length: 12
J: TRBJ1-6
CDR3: CASSLRNSPLHF
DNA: TGTGCCAGCAGCTTAAGGAATTCACCCCTCCACTTT

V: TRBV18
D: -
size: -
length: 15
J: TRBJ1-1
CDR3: CASSPMTVMNTEAFF
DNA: TGTGCCAGCTCACCGATGACAGTTATGAACACTGAAGCTTTCTTT

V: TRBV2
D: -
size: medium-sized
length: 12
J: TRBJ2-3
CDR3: CASSVATDTQYF
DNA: TGTGCCAGCAGTGTAGCAACAGATACGCAGTATTTT

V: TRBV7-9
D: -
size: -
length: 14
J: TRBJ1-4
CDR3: CASSLGGANEKLFF
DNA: TGTGCCAGCAGCTTAGGCGGGGCGAATGAAAAACTGTTTTTT

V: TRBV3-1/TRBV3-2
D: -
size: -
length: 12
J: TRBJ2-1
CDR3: CASRALGDEQFF
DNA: TGTGCCAGCAGGGCCCTAGGAGATGAGCAGTTCTTC

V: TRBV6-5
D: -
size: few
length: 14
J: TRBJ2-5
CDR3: CASSPPGAEETQYF
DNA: TGTGCCAGCAGTCCCCCCGGCGCAGAAGAGACCCAGTACTTC

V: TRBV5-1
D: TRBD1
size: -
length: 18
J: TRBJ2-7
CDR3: CASRRDGTGRGRRDEQYF
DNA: TGCGCCAGCAGACGGGACGGGACAGGGAGGGGGCGGCGCGACGAGCAGTACTTC

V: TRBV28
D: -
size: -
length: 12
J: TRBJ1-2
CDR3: CASSLTGDGYTF
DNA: TGTGCCAGCAGTTTAACGGGGGATGGCTACACCTTC

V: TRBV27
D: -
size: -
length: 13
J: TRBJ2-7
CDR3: CASSLRRRYEQYF
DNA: TGTGCCAGCAGTTTGCGGCGACGATACGAGCAGTACTTC

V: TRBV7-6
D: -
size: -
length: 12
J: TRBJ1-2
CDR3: CASSANQLGYTF
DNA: TGTGCCAGCAGCGCTAACCAGCTTGGCTACACCTTC